The 8 T cell receptor beta chains below all came from one sample that was sequenced in a study of blood T cell repertoires in COVID-19 (TCRdb year 2020). The library was obtained by the immunoSEQ multiplex PCR assay. The clones in this table, taken by TCRdb from immuneACCESS, are in-frame only. Not every clone is retained; where verified, under half of the shortfall comes from an unresolved V gene, and the cause of the rest is unknown. The sample records about 270,000 clones, 80% to 95% of which are singletons. Jointly, the top ten make up approximately 3% of the sample. The sequencing input was PBMCs or T cells enriched from blood (not recorded which). These receptors came from a man in his forties who had been exposed to COVID-19.

The V and J genes are TRBV12-3 or TRBV12-4 and TRBJ1-5, with D tentatively TRBD1 (5 bases). This CDR3 spans 13 amino acids. The V gene lost 8 bases and the J gene lost 2 bases, with 10 bases spanning the gap. CDR3 in DNA: TGTGCCAGCGGGGCGGGGGGCAATCAGCCCCAGCATTTT. Translating it yields CASGAGGNQPQHF.

The CDR3 spells CASSLTGGGGTADTQYF. The DNA for the CDR3 is TGTGCCAGCAGCTTAACAGGGGGCGGGGGAACAGCAGATACGCAGTATTTT. This chain links TRBV11-2 with TRBJ2-3, with 9 bases fitting TRBD1. The CDR3 is 17 amino acids. Unmatched junction bases numbered 10, after V lost 2 bases and J lost 4 bases. Germline-derived CDR1 and CDR2 are SGHAT and FQNNGV.

This clone showed up just a few times. The chain has TRBV4-1 and TRBJ2-2; TRBD2 matches 12 bases. CDR1 is MGHRA and CDR2 is YSYEKL in the germline V gene. With V trimmed by 2 bases and J by 5 bases, 6 bases remained unmatched. The CDR3 length is 17 residues. The CDR3 region has the DNA TGCGCCAGCAGCCAATCCGGACTAGCGGGAATGACCGGGGAGCTGTTTTTT. Amino acids: CASSQSGLAGMTGELFF.

The chain employs TRBV5-4 and TRBJ2-3, with 9 positions matching TRBD2. The V segment lost 1 base and the J segment 2 bases; nucleotides outside the gene matches: 5. CDR3 length: 16 amino acids. CDR1 is SGHNT and CDR2 is YYREEE in the germline V gene (reference sequence). CDR3 amino acids: CASSLRLAENTDTQYF. The CDR3 nucleotides read TGTGCCAGCAGCTTGAGACTAGCGGAAAACACAGATACGCAGTATTTT.

There are a few counts of this clone. The chain links TRBV2 to TRBJ2-7, with 8 bases fitting TRBD1. Trimming took 3 bases from V and 1 from J; bases not matched to a gene: 5. The CDR3 length is 15 residues. Looked up from germline, CDR1 is SNHLY and CDR2 is FYNNEI. CDR3 sequence (DNA): TGTGCCAGCAGTGAGGACAGGGCCACGTCCTACGAGCAGTACTTC. Translation: CASSEDRATSYEQYF.

V usage is TRBV29-1 and J usage is TRBJ2-5, with D uncertain. The CDR3 is 11 residues long. The V end was cut by 4 bases, the J end by 5 bases, with 8 bases between. Germline V gene lookup returns CDR1 SQVTM and CDR2 ANQGSEA. The CDR3 is CSVVPGETQYF. The CDR3 DNA is TGCAGCGTTGTCCCCGGGGAGACCCAGTACTTC. The whole variable domain, filled in from reference TRBV29-1 and TRBJ2-5, reads SAVISQKPSRDICQRGTSLTIQCQVDSQVTMMFWYRQQPGQSLTLIATANQGSEATYESGFVIDKFPISRPNLTFSTLTVSNMSPEDSSIYLCSVVPGETQYFGPGTRLLVL.

The table lists this clone with a count of one. This CDR3 reads CASSKENAATGEGYTF. The CDR3 region has the DNA TGCGCCAGCAGCAAAGAAAACGCCGCGACAGGGGAAGGCTACACCTTC. The chain combines TRBV5-1 with TRBJ1-2; 8 bases are shared with TRBD1. The CDR3 has 16 residues. Trimming at V came to 4 bases and at J to 8 bases, leaving 16 bases not matched to a gene. The germline CDR1 and CDR2 sequences are SGHRS and YFSETQ.

J is TRBJ1-2 and V is TRBV12-3 or TRBV12-4; D uncertain. This CDR3 comprises 12 residues. The V gene lost 5 bases and the J gene lost 1 base, with 5 bases spanning the gap. The CDR3 bases are TGTGCCAGCAGTCCGTTTAACTATGGCTACACCTTC. Encoded protein: CASSPFNYGYTF.